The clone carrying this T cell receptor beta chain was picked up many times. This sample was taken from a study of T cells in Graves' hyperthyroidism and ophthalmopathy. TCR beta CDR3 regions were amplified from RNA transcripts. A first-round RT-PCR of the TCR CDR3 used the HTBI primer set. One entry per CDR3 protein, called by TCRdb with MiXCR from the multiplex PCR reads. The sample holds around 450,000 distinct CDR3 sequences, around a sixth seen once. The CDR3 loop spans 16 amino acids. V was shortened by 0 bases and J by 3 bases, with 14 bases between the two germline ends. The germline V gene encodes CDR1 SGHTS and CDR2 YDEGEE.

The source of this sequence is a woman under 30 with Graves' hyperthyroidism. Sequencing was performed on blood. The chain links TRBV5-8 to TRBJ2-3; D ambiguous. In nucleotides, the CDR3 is TGTGCCAGCAGCTTGGACACCCTTCGCCGAACAGATACGCAGTATTTT. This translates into CASSLDTLRRTDTQYF.